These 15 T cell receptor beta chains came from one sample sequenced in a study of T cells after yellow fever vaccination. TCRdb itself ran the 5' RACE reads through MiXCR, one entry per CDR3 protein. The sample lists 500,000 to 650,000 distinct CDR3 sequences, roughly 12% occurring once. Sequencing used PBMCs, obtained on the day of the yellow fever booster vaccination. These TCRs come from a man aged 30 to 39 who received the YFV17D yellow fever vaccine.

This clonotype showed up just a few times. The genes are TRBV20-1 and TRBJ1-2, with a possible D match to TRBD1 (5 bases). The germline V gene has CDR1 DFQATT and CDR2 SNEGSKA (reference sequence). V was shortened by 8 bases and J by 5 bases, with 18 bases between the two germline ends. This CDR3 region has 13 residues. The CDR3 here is CSSEEQVGYGYTF. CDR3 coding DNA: TGCAGTTCAGAAGAACAGGTCGGATATGGCTACACCTTC.

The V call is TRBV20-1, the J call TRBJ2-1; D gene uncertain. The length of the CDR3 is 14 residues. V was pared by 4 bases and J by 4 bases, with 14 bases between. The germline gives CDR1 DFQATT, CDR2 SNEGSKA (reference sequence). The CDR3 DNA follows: TGCAGTGCTACCGCCAGGAGTCGATACAATGAGCAGTTCTTC. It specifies CSATARSRYNEQFF.

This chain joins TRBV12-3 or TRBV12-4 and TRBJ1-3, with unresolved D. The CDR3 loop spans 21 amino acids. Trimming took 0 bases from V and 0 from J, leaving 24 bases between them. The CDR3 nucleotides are TGTGCCAGCAGTTTAGCGCTAAGGGTTCGAGTCTCACCGAGCTCTGGAAACACCATATATTTT. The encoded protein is CASSLALRVRVSPSSGNTIYF.

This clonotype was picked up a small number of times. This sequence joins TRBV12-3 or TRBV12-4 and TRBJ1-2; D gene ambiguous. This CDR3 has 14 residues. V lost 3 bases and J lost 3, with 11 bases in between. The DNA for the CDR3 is TGTGCCAGCAGTTTCGGAGAACGGGACTATGGCTACACCTTC. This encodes CASSFGERDYGYTF.

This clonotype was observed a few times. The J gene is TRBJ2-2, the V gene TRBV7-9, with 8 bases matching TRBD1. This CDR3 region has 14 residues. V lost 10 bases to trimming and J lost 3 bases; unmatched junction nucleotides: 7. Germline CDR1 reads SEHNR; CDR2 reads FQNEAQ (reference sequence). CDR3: CAIQTGAYTGELFF. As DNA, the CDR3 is TGTGCCATCCAGACAGGGGCGTACACCGGGGAGCTGTTTTTT.

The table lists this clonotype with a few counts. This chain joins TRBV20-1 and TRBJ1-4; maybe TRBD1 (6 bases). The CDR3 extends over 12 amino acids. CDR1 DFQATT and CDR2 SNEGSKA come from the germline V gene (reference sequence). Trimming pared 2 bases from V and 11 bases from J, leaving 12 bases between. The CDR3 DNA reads TGCAGTGCTAGAATTACAGGGAGGAAACTGTTTTTT. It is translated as CSARITGRKLFF.

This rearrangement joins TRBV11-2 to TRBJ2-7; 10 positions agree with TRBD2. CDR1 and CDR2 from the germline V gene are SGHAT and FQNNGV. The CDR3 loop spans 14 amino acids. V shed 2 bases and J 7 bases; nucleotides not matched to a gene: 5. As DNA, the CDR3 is TGTGCCAGCAGCTTAAAGCGGGAGGGCATGGAGCAGTACTTC. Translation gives CASSLKREGMEQYF. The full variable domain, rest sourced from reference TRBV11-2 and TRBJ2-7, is EAGVAQSPRYKIIEKRQSVAFWCNPISGHATLYWYQQILGQGPKLLIQFQNNGVVDDSQLPKDRFSAERLKGVDSTLKIQPAKLEDSAVYLCASSLKREGMEQYFGPGTRLTVT.

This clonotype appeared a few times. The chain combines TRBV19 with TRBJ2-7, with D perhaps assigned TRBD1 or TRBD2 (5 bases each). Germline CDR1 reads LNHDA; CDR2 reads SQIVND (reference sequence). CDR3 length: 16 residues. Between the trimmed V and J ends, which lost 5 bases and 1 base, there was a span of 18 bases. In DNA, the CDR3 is TGTGCCAGTAGTGCGCGAACCGGGACCCGGTCCTACGAGCAGTACTTC. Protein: CASSARTGTRSYEQYF.

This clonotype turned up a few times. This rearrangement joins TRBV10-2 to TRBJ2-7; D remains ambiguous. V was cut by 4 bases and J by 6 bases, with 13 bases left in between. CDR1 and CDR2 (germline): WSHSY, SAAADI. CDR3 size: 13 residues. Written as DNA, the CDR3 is TGCGCCAGCAGTGTTGAAGGGCCGGGCGAGCAGTACTTC. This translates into CASSVEGPGEQYF.

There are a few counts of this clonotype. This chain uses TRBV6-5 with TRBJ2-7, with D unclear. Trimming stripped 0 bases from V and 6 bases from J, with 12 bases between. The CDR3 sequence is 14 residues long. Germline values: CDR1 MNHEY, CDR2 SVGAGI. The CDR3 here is CASSYSLKWGEQYF. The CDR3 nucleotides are TGTGCCAGCAGTTACTCACTAAAATGGGGCGAGCAGTACTTC.

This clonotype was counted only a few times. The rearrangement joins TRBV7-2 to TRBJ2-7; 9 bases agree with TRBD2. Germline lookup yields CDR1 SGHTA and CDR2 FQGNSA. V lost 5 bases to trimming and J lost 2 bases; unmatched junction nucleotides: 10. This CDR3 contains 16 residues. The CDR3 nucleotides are TGTGCCAGCAGCCCCTCTAGCGGGATTCGCGCCTACGAGCAGTACTTC. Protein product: CASSPSSGIRAYEQYF.

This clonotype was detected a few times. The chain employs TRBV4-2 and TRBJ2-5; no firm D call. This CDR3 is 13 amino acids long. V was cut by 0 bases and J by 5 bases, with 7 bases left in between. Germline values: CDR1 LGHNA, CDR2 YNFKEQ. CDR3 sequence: CASSQERSETQYF. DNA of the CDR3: TGTGCCAGCAGCCAAGAACGGTCTGAGACCCAGTACTTC.

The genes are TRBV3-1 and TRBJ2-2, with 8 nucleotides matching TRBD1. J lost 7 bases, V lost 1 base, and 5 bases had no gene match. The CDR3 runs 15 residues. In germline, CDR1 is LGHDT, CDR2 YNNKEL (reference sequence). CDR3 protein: CASSQGTGFYGELFF. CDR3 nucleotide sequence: TGTGCCAGCAGCCAAGGGACAGGGTTCTACGGGGAGCTGTTTTTT.

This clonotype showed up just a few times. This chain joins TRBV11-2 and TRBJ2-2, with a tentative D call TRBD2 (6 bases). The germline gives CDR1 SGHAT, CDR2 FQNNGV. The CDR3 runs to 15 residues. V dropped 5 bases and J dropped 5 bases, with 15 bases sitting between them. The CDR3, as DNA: TGTGCCAGCAGCCGGGACCGGGAGTTAACCGGGGAGCTGTTTTTT. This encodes CASSRDRELTGELFF.

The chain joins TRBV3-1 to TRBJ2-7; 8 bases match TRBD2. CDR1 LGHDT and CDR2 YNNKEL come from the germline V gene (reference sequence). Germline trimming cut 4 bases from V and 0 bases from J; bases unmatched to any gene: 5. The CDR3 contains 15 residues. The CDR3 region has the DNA TGTGCCAGCAGCCCCGGGGGGGCGCACTCCTACGAGCAGTACTTC. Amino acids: CASSPGGAHSYEQYF.